One and the same sample provided the 20 T cell receptor beta chains below, sequenced in a study of tumor and adjacent non-tumor tissue in lung cancer (dated by TCRdb to between 2017 and 2018). RNA was extracted from bulk unsorted tissue and checked for quality with a NanoDrop ND-1000 and an Agilent 2100. For the normal lung samples, distant non-tumor tissue was collected more than 3 cm away from the tumor edge. Receptors were amplified or captured by multiplex PCR. Sequencing instrument: Illumina HiSeq 2500. TCRbeta libraries were built by three rounds of nested PCR using primers (Table S4), following protocols modified from ARM-PCR. In-frame beta chains were kept once TCRdb had trimmed the public reads at Q25 with fastp and called clones with MiXCR. Identical CDR3 protein sequences are pooled into one entry, listed with their most common genes and DNA. Present in this sample are 75,000 to 80,000 distinct CDR3 sequences, about 80% of which were seen just once. The ten largest clones add up to around 38% of the sample.

The sample comprised distant non-tumor lung tissue. These receptors all come from a man between 65 and 80 years old with non-small cell lung cancer.

Of note for this clonotype: A much larger clone lies a single base off, so this may be a read error. V usage is TRBV28 and J usage is TRBJ2-1; TRBD2 matches at 8 bases. The V gene's germline CDR1 is MDHEN and CDR2 SYDVKM. This CDR3 comprises 15 residues. Written as DNA, the CDR3 is TGTGCCAACAGTCAAGCGGGAGATCGTTACAATGAGCAGTTCTTC. As protein: CANSQAGDRYNEQFF.

To note about this clonotype: Relative to the germline gene, one junction end is altered; a read error may explain this. This chain links TRBV5-1 with TRBJ2-7; D is possibly TRBD1 (6 bases). The CDR3 consists of 15 residues. Germline V gives CDR1 SGHRS, CDR2 YFSETQ. The CDR3 reads CASSLQGTGAYEQHF. CDR3 nucleotides: TGCGCCAGCAGCTTACAGGGTACAGGAGCCTACGAGCAGCACTTC.

This clonotype was seen only a few times. At one end the junction does not follow the germline gene, possibly because of a read error. The rearrangement uses TRBV6-5 and TRBJ1-1, with 8 nucleotides matching TRBD1. The CDR3 loop spans 13 amino acids. CDR1 and CDR2 (germline): MNHEY, SVGAGI. CDR3 sequence reads: CVTSWTGKADAFF. In DNA form, the CDR3 reads TGTGTCACCTCTTGGACAGGGAAAGCTGATGCTTTCTTT.

Worth noting for this clonotype: A read error may be the cause here, since a much bigger clone is one base away. V gene TRBV12-3 or TRBV12-4 combines with J gene TRBJ2-5, with a tentative D call TRBD2 (5 bases). CDR3 length: 13 amino acids. V lost 8 bases to trimming and J lost 1 base, with 11 bases between them. This CDR3 reads CASGELIQETQYF. The CDR3 DNA is TGTGCCAGCGGGGAGTTAATCCAAGAGACCCAGTACTTC.

Remarks on this clonotype: A junction end diverges from the germline sequence, so it may reflect a read error. The rearrangement links TRBV12-3 or TRBV12-4 to TRBJ1-6; the D gene is possibly TRBD1 (5 bases). The length of the CDR3 is 15 residues. The CDR3 is CASSLGGRLSSRLHF. The CDR3, as DNA: TGTGCCAGCAGTTTGGGGGGTCGTCTTAGTTCACGCCTCCACTTT.

Turning to this clonotype: Its ends do not fully match the called genes, so a read error is possible. The CDR3 is CSVVPHQSSGEDGYTF. The DNA for the CDR3 is TGTAGCGTTGTCCCCCATCAATCCTCGGGAGAAGATGGCTATACCTTC. The chain combines TRBV29-1 with TRBJ1-2; D is undetermined. This CDR3 has 16 amino acids. Germline CDR1 is SQVTM and CDR2 is ANQGSEA.

Notes on this clonotype: The junction and the germline gene differ at one end; a read error may be behind it. The rearrangement links TRBV4-1 to TRBJ1-4; D may be TRBD1 (6 bases). CDR3 size: 16 residues. Germline V gene data show CDR1 as MGHRA and CDR2 as YSYEKL. CDR3 nucleotides: TGCGTCAGCAGCCAGATACGGGGGCAGGGGACCGAAAAACTCTTGTTT. This codes for CVSSQIRGQGTEKLLF.

About this clonotype itself: One junction end disagrees with the germline gene, perhaps due to a read error. The genes are TRBV11-2 and TRBJ2-7, with D perhaps given as TRBD1 or TRBD2 (5 bases each). Germline-derived CDR1 and CDR2 are SGHAT and FQNNGV. The CDR3 length is 15 residues. The CDR3 loop reads CASSLEKRGRYEQYF. The CDR3, as DNA: TGTGCCAGCAGCTTAGAAAAGAGGGGCAGGTACGAACAGTACTTC.

With regard to this clonotype: One end of the junction is discordant with germline, which a read error may explain. The chain has TRBV9 and TRBJ2-1; TRBD2 might be the D (5 bases). The germline V gene encodes CDR1 SGDLS and CDR2 YYNGEE. This CDR3 has 13 residues. Written as DNA, the CDR3 is TGTGCCAGTAGCGTAGAGGTTGACAATGAGCAGTTCTTC. This codes for CASSVEVDNEQFF.

This chain links TRBV4-2 with TRBJ2-5, with D perhaps matching TRBD2 (6 bases). V was cut by 5 bases and J by 5 bases, with 21 bases left in between. CDR1 and CDR2 (germline): LGHNA, YNFKEQ. The CDR3 covers 16 residues. CDR3 amino acids: CASSSLGSGNEETQYF. DNA of the CDR3: TGTGCCAGCAGCAGCCTAGGTAGCGGTAATGAGGAGACCCAGTACTTC.

On this clonotype itself: A much more abundant neighbour one base away suggests this may be a read error. The chain couples TRBV5-1 to TRBJ2-3, with D hard to call. The CDR3 consists of 15 residues. Germline CDR1 is SGHRS and CDR2 is YFSETQ. The CDR3 is CANSPSPRLEGTQYF. In DNA form, the CDR3 reads TGCGCCAACAGCCCGTCTCCCCGCTTGGAAGGTACGCAGTATTTT.

Concerning this clonotype itself: The junction shows a germline mismatch at one end, possibly a read error. This CDR3 reads CASNSGTDNYDYTF. In DNA form, the CDR3 reads TGCGCCAGCAACTCCGGGACAGATAACTATGACTACACCTTC. The chain recombines TRBV4-1 with TRBJ1-2; 7 bases line up with TRBD1. Looked up from germline, CDR1 is MGHRA and CDR2 is YSYEKL. This CDR3 has 14 residues.

Concerning this clonotype itself: Germline is not matched at one junction end, which may reflect a read error. The genes are TRBV11-2 and TRBJ1-1; D remains unclear. The germline V gene encodes CDR1 SGHAT and CDR2 FQNNGV. The CDR3 extends over 11 amino acids. The CDR3 reads CTNAMVDEVFF. CDR3 DNA: TGTACCAACGCCATGGTGGACGAAGTTTTCTTT.

As regards this clonotype: At one of its ends the junction is not consistent with the germline gene, which may arise from a read error. This sequence joins TRBV10-2 and TRBJ2-5; 10 positions agree with TRBD2. The germline V gene encodes CDR1 WSHSY and CDR2 SAAADI. CDR3 length: 15 amino acids. The DNA of the CDR3 is TGCACCAGCTACTCCGCGGCTAGCGGGAGACATGAGCAGTACTTC. Translated: CTSYSAASGRHEQYF.

This chain connects TRBV11-3 to TRBJ2-7, with a weak D call TRBD2 (6 bases). Germline assignment: CDR1 SGHNT and CDR2 YENEEA. V lost 5 bases and J 6 bases, leaving 20 bases between the germline ends. This CDR3 comprises 15 residues. The chain's CDR3 is CASSQGTCGISEQYF. For the CDR3, the DNA is TGTGCCAGCAGCCAAGGGACTTGTGGAATCTCCGAGCAGTACTTC.

As for this clonotype: The junction and the germline gene differ at one end; a read error may be behind it. CDR3 DNA: TGCAGTGGTAGAGACAGTAATACTGAAGCTTTCTTT. It yields the protein CSGRDSNTEAFF. The V gene is TRBV20-1, the J gene TRBJ1-1; D possibly corresponds to TRBD1 (5 bases). This CDR3 is 12 amino acids long. CDR1 and CDR2 (germline): DFQATT, SNEGSKA (reference sequence).

Remarks on this clonotype: A read error is likely, as this CDR3 ends without the conserved phenylalanine or tryptophan. The limits of the CDR3 on the DNA are not certain, so only TCRdb's listed CDR3 is given. The CDR3 loop is CASRGVKNIRYL. The V call is TRBV6-1, the J call TRBJ2-4; TRBD1 is the table's D call and was not checked against the DNA. Germline CDR1 reads MNHNS; CDR2 reads SASEGT. The length of the CDR3 is 12 amino acids, counting both ends.

This clonotype appeared many times. This rearrangement joins TRBV5-4 to TRBJ2-5, with TRBD1 as a possible D gene (6 bases). Germline assignment: CDR1 SGHNT and CDR2 YYREEE (reference sequence). This CDR3 contains 13 residues. V lost 2 bases and J 3 bases, leaving 8 bases between the germline ends. CDR3 in amino acids: CASSLSGEETQYF. The CDR3 DNA sequence: TGTGCCAGCAGCTTATCAGGGGAAGAGACCCAGTACTTC. Full variable domain (remainder filled in from reference TRBV5-4 and TRBJ2-5): ETGVTQSPTHLIKTRGQQVTLRCSSQSGHNTVSWYQQALGQGPQFIFQYYREEENGRGNFPPRFSGLQFPNYSSELNVNALELDDSALYLCASSLSGEETQYFGPGTRLLVL.

As to this clonotype: A clone one base away is much larger, so this may be a read error. The V call is TRBV6-2 or TRBV6-3, the J call TRBJ2-2; D unclear. Germline values: CDR1 MNHEY, CDR2 SVGEGT. V shed 8 bases and J shed 4 bases, with 8 bases lying between them. The CDR3 sequence is 12 residues long. The CDR3 DNA follows: TGTGCCAGCCGGTGGGGCACCGGGGAGCTGTTTTTT. It yields the protein CASRWGTGELFF.

This clonotype appeared many times. V is TRBV12-5 and J is TRBJ1-5; 9 bases match TRBD1. With V trimmed by 1 base and J by 7 bases, 5 bases remained unmatched. The V gene's germline CDR1 is LGHNT and CDR2 FRNRAP. CDR3 length equals 15 residues. The CDR3 DNA reads as TGTGCTAGTGGTTTGGGACAGGGGGTGGAACAGCCCCAGCATTTT. Translated: CASGLGQGVEQPQHF.